Below, 20 T cell receptor beta chains from the same sample are listed, as sequenced in a study of blood T cell repertoires in COVID-19 (dated by TCRdb to about 2020). Libraries were built with the immunoSEQ multiplex PCR assay. The clones in this table, taken by TCRdb from immuneACCESS, are in-frame only. Not every clone is retained; where verified, under half of the shortfall comes from an unresolved V gene, and the cause of the rest is unknown. For this sample there are about 65,000 clones; approximately 78% appear just once. The ten largest clones represent 15% of the sample. Source material: peripheral blood. These TCRs come from a man older than 75 with acute or convalescent COVID-19.

This clone occurred a few times. The V gene is TRBV4-1, the J gene TRBJ1-1; weak D call: TRBD1 (5 bases). The CDR3 runs to 16 residues. V was trimmed by 4 bases and J by 7 bases, leaving 22 bases between them. Germline assignment: CDR1 MGHRA and CDR2 YSYEKL. Written as DNA, the CDR3 is TGCGCCAGCAGCCTAAGTTGGGCTGCGGGGGATGGTGAAGCTTTCTTT. It specifies CASSLSWAAGDGEAFF.

The chain couples TRBV5-6 to TRBJ2-5, with D unclear. Germline V gene data show CDR1 as SGHDT and CDR2 as YYEEEE. V lost 3 bases to trimming and J lost 5 bases, with 8 bases between them. The CDR3 runs 12 residues. The CDR3 here is CASSSRWETQYF. The CDR3 DNA sequence: TGTGCCAGCAGCTCGAGATGGGAGACCCAGTACTTC.

The J gene is TRBJ1-4, the V gene TRBV3-1 (or the pseudogene TRBV3-2); the D gene is possibly TRBD1 (5 bases). Germline V CDR1 and CDR2: LGHDT, YNNKEL (reference sequence). Trimming removed 3 bases from V and 6 bases from J, with 17 bases in between. The CDR3 runs 16 residues. The CDR3 protein is CASSHLRGRLYEKLFF. The CDR3 DNA sequence: TGTGCCAGCAGCCACCTGCGGGGCAGGTTATATGAAAAACTGTTTTTT.

This chain uses TRBV11-2 with TRBJ2-2; D ambiguous. The germline CDR1 and CDR2 sequences are SGHAT and FQNNGV. The V gene lost 2 bases and the J gene lost 6 bases, with 7 bases spanning the gap. CDR3 length equals 13 residues. CDR3 sequence: CASSLPLSGELFF. For the CDR3, the DNA is TGTGCCAGCAGCTTACCCCTTTCCGGGGAGCTGTTTTTT.

V is TRBV19 and J is TRBJ2-7; D possibly corresponds to TRBD1 (5 bases). The V gene lost 0 bases and the J gene lost 1 base, with 10 bases spanning the gap. Germline V gives CDR1 LNHDA, CDR2 SQIVND (reference sequence). The CDR3 runs 15 residues. Here the CDR3 reads CASSIDWGGSYEQYF. The DNA for the CDR3 is TGTGCCAGTAGTATAGATTGGGGCGGTTCCTACGAGCAGTACTTC.

The chain is built from TRBV25-1 and TRBJ2-1; D is unclear. V was shortened by 5 bases and J by 5 bases, with 10 bases between the two germline ends. From germline, CDR1 is MGHDK and CDR2 SYGVNS. CDR3 length: 13 residues. CDR3 residues: CASSQSPNNEQFF. The DNA of the CDR3 is TGTGCCAGCAGTCAGTCACCAAACAATGAGCAGTTCTTC. The complete variable domain, with remaining parts taken from reference TRBV25-1 and TRBJ2-1, reads EADIYQTPRYLVIGTGKKITLECSQTMGHDKMYWYQQDPGMELHLIHYSYGVNSTEKGDLSSESTVSRIRTEHFPLTLESARPSHTSQYLCASSQSPNNEQFFGPGTRLTVL.

The J gene is TRBJ1-1, the V gene TRBV6-5; TRBD1 agrees at 8 bases. Germline trimming cut 8 bases from V and 1 base from J; bases unmatched to any gene: 6. The germline V gene encodes CDR1 MNHEY and CDR2 SVGAGI. The CDR3 has 14 amino acids. The CDR3 DNA sequence: TGTGCCAGCCGGACAGGGAATAGGAACACTGAAGCTTTCTTT. Its protein is CASRTGNRNTEAFF.

Only one count was recorded for this clone. This sequence joins TRBV6-5 and TRBJ1-2; D is undetermined. The CDR3 loop spans 13 amino acids. CDR1 is MNHEY, CDR2 SVGAGI, per germline. The V end was cut by 6 bases, the J end by 10 bases, with 18 bases between. CDR3: CASRPTYNRDYTF. The CDR3, as DNA: TGTGCCAGCAGACCTACTTACAACCGGGACTACACCTTC.

The genes are TRBV10-1 and TRBJ2-3, with 7 bases that match TRBD2. The CDR3 runs 15 residues. V shed 2 bases and J 1 base; nucleotides not matched to a gene: 3. CDR1 and CDR2 from the germline V gene are WNHNN and SYGVQD (reference sequence). This CDR3 reads CASSEARGGTDTQYF. The CDR3 nucleotides read TGCGCCAGCAGTGAGGCACGGGGGGGCACAGATACGCAGTATTTT.

This chain joins TRBV19 and TRBJ1-2; 10 nucleotides match TRBD1. The CDR3 contains 16 residues. V was pared by 5 bases and J by 6 bases, with 12 bases of the junction left unmatched. Germline CDR1 and CDR2: LNHDA and SQIVND (reference sequence). The CDR3 is CASSLSLTGGEDGYTF. Here the CDR3 DNA reads TGTGCCAGTAGTCTAAGTCTGACAGGGGGCGAGGATGGCTACACCTTC.

The rearrangement links TRBV2 to TRBJ1-5, with D perhaps TRBD1 (6 bases). Germline CDR1 reads SNHLY; CDR2 reads FYNNEI. The germline V and J ends were trimmed by 6 bases and 2 bases, with 17 bases remaining between them. The CDR3 consists of 16 residues. The CDR3 spells CASRVTQGSGNQPQHF. For the CDR3, the DNA is TGTGCCAGCAGAGTTACCCAGGGGTCGGGCAATCAGCCCCAGCATTTT.

The chain uses TRBV18 and TRBJ1-5; D is unclear. CDR3 length: 13 amino acids. Trimming pared 5 bases from V and 7 bases from J, leaving 12 bases between. The germline V gene encodes CDR1 KGHSH and CDR2 LQKENI. For the CDR3, the DNA is TGTGCCAGCTCATACACGGGAGAGCAGCCCCAGCATTTT. It yields the protein CASSYTGEQPQHF.

The chain carries TRBV18 and TRBJ1-1, with D unresolved. The CDR3 has 14 amino acids. With 4 bases removed from V and 7 bases from J, the gap between germline ends came to 16 bases. In germline, CDR1 is KGHSH, CDR2 LQKENI. The CDR3 sequence: CASSRMEGGGEAFF. The CDR3 DNA sequence: TGTGCCAGCTCACGAATGGAGGGAGGTGGTGAAGCTTTCTTT.

This clone was detected only once. CDR3 DNA sequence: TGTGCCAGCAGTGACCCGCCCGACAGGCCGGAGACCCAGTACTTC. Its translation is CASSDPPDRPETQYF. This chain links TRBV25-1 with TRBJ2-5, with D maybe TRBD1 (6 bases). The germline V gene encodes CDR1 MGHDK and CDR2 SYGVNS. This CDR3 comprises 15 residues. Trimming took 3 bases from V and 5 from J, leaving 16 bases between them.

The chain recombines TRBV12-1 with TRBJ2-1; TRBD2 is taken as the D call from the table, unchecked against the DNA. TRBV12-1 is recorded as a pseudogene. The CDR3 consists of 13 residues. CDR3: CASRSLWGGLQFF. The CDR3, as DNA: TGTGCCAGCAGATCATTGTGGGGGGGCCTTCAGTTCTTC.

This sequence joins TRBV21-1 and TRBJ1-1; TRBD1, the D gene given by the table, was not confirmed from the DNA. TRBV21-1 is deemed a pseudogene. The CDR3 consists of 14 residues. CDR3 nucleotides: TGTGCCAGCAGCAAAGAGTCTGGGGCCCGTGTGGCTTTCTTT. Encoded protein: CASSKESGARVAFF.

This chain uses TRBV2 with TRBJ2-3; 8 positions match TRBD1. Per the germline V gene, CDR1 is SNHLY and CDR2 is FYNNEI. The CDR3 sequence is 15 residues long. V lost 6 bases and J lost 4; bases outside the gene matches: 9. CDR3 protein: CASRIGQGVADTQYF. CDR3 in DNA: TGTGCCAGCAGGATAGGACAGGGCGTCGCAGATACGCAGTATTTT.

V usage is TRBV6-5 and J usage is TRBJ1-6; D not resolved. This CDR3 is built from 13 residues. Trimming left V 5 bases short and J 9 bases short, with 11 bases between. Germline CDR1 and CDR2: MNHEY and SVGAGI. CDR3 coding DNA: TGTGCCAGCAGTCTAGACGGTCGTTCACCCCTCCACTTT. This sequence encodes CASSLDGRSPLHF.

V and J are TRBV19 and TRBJ2-3, with 12 bases matching TRBD2. The CDR3 has 15 residues. Losses at the gene ends were 5 bases for V and 5 bases for J; bases not matched to a gene: 5. Looked up from germline, CDR1 is LNHDA and CDR2 is SQIVND (reference sequence). CDR3 in amino acids: CASSSKLAGGDTQYF. The CDR3 DNA is TGTGCCAGTAGTTCAAAACTAGCGGGGGGAGATACGCAGTATTTT.

The V call is TRBV6-4, the J call TRBJ1-4; D is unclear. V dropped 7 bases and J dropped 3 bases, with 18 bases sitting between them. This CDR3 comprises 16 residues. Germline V CDR1 and CDR2: MRHNA, SNTAGT. The CDR3 reads CASMRLFPLANEKLFF. CDR3 in DNA: TGTGCCAGCATGCGGCTTTTTCCACTAGCTAATGAAAAACTGTTTTTT.